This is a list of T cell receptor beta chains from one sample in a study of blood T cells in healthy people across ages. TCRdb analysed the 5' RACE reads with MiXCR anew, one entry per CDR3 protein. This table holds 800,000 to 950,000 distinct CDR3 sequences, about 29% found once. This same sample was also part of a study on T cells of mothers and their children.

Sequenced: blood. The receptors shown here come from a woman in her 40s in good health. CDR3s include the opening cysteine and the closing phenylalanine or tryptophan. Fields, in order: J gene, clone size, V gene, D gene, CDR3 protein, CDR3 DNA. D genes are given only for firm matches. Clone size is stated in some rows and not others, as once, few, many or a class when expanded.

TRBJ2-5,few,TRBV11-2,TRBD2,CASSFLLAGGQETQYF,TGTGCCAGCAGCTTCCTCCTAGCGGGGGGACAAGAGACCCAGTACTTC
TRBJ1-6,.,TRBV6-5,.,CASSSGSSPLHF,TGTGCCAGCAGTTCAGGAAGTTCACCCCTCCACTTT
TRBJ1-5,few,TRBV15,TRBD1,CATSRDLRGQGDGNQPQHF,TGTGCCACCAGCAGAGATCTCCGCGGACAGGGTGACGGCAATCAGCCCCAGCATTTT
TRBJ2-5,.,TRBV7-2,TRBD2,CAGSFRGTSGKETQYF,TGTGCCGGCAGCTTCCGAGGGACTAGCGGTAAAGAGACCCAGTACTTC
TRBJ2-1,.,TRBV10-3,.,CATMARVGYNEQFF,TGTGCCACCATGGCAAGGGTAGGTTACAATGAGCAGTTCTTC
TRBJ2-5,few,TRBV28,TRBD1,CASRGGQGRGEQYF,TGTGCCAGCAGGGGGGGACAGGGACGAGGTGAGCAGTACTTC
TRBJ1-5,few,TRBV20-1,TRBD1,CSASPKGGTAFNQPQHF,TGCAGTGCTAGCCCGAAGGGGGGGACAGCCTTCAATCAGCCCCAGCATTTT
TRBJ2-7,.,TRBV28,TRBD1,CASINLRDRGDEQYF,TGTGCCAGCATTAACCTCCGGGACAGGGGAGACGAGCAGTACTTC
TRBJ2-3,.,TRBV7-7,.,CASSLSGGKDTQYF,TGTGCTAGCAGCTTATCTGGGGGAAAAGATACGCAGTATTTT
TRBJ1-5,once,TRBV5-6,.,CASSLMADLPSNQPQHF,TGTGCCAGCAGCTTGATGGCAGACCTCCCGAGCAATCAGCCCCAGCATTTT
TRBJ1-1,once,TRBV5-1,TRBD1,CASSLSGGQSTEAFF,TGCGCCAGCAGCTTGTCGGGGGGACAGAGCACTGAAGCTTTCTTT
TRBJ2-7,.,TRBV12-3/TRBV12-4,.,CASNFARRAYEQYF,TGTGCCAGCAATTTTGCCCGAAGGGCCTACGAGCAGTACTTC
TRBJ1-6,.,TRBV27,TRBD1,CASSFKRTGGQYNSPPHF,TGTGCCAGCAGTTTCAAGAGGACAGGGGGACAATATAATTCACCTCCCCACTTT
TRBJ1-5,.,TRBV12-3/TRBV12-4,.,CASNPGGDQPQHF,TGTGCCAGCAATCCGGGGGGGGACCAGCCCCAGCATTTT
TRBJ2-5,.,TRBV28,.,CASSLIPTLQSSLGQETQYF,TGTGCCAGCAGTCTCATCCCCACGCTTCAATCGTCCCTCGGCCAAGAGACCCAGTACTTC
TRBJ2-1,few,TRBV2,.,CASIVPFRNNEQFF,TGTGCCAGCATAGTACCCTTTAGGAACAATGAGCAGTTCTTC
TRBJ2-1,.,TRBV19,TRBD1,CASSPTGGIYNEQVF,TGTGCCAGTAGTCCCACAGGGGGCATTTACAATGAGCAGGTCTTC
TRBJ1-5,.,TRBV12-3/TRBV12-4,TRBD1,CASSAPGQSNQPQHF,TGTGCCAGCAGTGCGCCGGGACAGAGCAATCAGCCCCAGCATTTT
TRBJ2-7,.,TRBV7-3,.,CASSLLGRGDEQYF,TGTGCCAGCAGCTTATTGGGCAGGGGGGACGAGCAGTACTTC
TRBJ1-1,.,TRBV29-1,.,CSVRPMNTEAFF,TGCAGCGTTCGCCCCATGAACACTGAAGCTTTCTTT
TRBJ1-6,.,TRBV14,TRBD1,CASSQWTGGGSPLHF,TGTGCCAGCAGCCAGTGGACAGGGGGCGGTTCACCCCTCCACTTT
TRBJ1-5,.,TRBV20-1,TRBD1,CSAPPRGGAPRYSNQPQHF,TGCAGTGCTCCACCGAGAGGGGGCGCACCTCGTTATAGCAATCAGCCCCAGCATTTT
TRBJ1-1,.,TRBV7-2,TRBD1,CASSPFPTGMTTEAFF,TGTGCCAGCAGCCCCTTTCCGACAGGGATGACCACTGAAGCTTTCTTT
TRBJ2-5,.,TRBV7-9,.,CASSLSGMTETQYF,TGTGCCAGCAGCTTATCAGGGATGACCGAGACCCAGTACTTC
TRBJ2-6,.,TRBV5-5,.,CASSSSGAATGANVLTF,TGTGCCAGCAGCTCCTCGGGAGCAGCCACTGGGGCCAACGTCCTGACTTTC
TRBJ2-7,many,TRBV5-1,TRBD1,CASGQVASYEQYF,TGCGCCAGCGGACAGGTTGCCTCCTACGAGCAGTACTTC
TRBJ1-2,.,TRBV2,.,CASSTTTGIYGYTF,TGTGCCAGCAGTACCACTACAGGGATCTATGGCTACACCTTC
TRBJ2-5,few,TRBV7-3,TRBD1,CTSSLRTGETQYF,TGTACCAGCAGCCTAAGGACAGGGGAGACCCAGTACTTC
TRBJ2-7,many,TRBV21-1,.,CASRPGAGNSYEQYF,TGTGCCAGCAGGCCAGGGGCAGGTAACTCCTACGAGCAGTACTTC
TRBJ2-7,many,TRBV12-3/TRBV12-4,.,CASALAYEQYF,TGTGCCAGCGCACTGGCCTACGAGCAGTACTTC